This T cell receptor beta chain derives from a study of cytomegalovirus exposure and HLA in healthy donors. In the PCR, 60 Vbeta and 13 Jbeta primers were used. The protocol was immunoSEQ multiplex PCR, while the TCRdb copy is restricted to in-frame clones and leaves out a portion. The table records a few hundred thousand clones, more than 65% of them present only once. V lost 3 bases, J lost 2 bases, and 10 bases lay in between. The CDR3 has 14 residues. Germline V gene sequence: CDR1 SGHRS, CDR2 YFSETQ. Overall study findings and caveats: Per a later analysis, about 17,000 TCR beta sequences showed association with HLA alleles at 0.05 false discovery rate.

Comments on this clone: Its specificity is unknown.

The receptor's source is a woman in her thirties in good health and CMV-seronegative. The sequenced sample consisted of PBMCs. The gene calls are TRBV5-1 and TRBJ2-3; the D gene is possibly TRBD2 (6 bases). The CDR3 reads CASSWRDSTDTQYF. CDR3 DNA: TGCGCCAGCAGCTGGCGGGACTCCACAGATACGCAGTATTTT.